The clone carrying this T cell receptor beta chain turned up a few times. In the original processing: Quantification of nucleated cells was approximated via reference gene primer amplification. The assay was immunoSEQ multiplex PCR, and TCRdb's table has in-frame clones only and misses some. From that table come the V and J calls and clone size; the DNA was used to work out D and trimming. The sample gives 100,000 to 150,000 clones, around 88% of which show up once; under 6% is in the top ten. Germline CDR1 MNHEY, CDR2 SVGAGI. Deletions cut 1 base from V and 0 bases from J, with 6 bases between. CDR3 length: 15 amino acids. This sample is part of a study of blood T cell repertoires in COVID-19. Across the whole study: Sites in the United States, Italy and Spain provided acute and convalescent COVID-19 samples. The cDNA or gDNA used as material had been derived from T cells, B-cell-depleted T cells, or PBMCs.

The clonotype originates from an elderly man with active or convalescent COVID-19. The sample consisted of peripheral blood. The V gene is TRBV6-5, the J gene TRBJ2-2, with a tentative D call TRBD1 (6 bases). The CDR3 is CASSYWGPNTGELFF. The CDR3 bases are TGTGCCAGCAGTTACTGGGGGCCGAACACCGGGGAGCTGTTTTTT.